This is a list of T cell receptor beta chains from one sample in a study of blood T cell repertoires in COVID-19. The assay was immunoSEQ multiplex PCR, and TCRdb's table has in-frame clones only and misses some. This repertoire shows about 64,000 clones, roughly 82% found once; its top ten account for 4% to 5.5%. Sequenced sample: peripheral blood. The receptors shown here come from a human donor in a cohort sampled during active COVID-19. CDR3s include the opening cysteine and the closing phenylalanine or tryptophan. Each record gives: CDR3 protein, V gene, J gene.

CDR3 protein: CASSLFGREDEKLFF
V gene: TRBV28
J gene: TRBJ1-4

CDR3 protein: CARAREAGTSYGYTF
V gene: TRBV5-5
J gene: TRBJ1-2

CDR3 protein: CAWSAQNTEAFF
V gene: TRBV30
J gene: TRBJ1-1

CDR3 protein: CASSQILGYEQYF
V gene: TRBV4-3
J gene: TRBJ2-7

CDR3 protein: CASSPAGATGGETQYF
V gene: TRBV28
J gene: TRBJ2-5

CDR3 protein: CASTVEAYGYTF
V gene: TRBV6-6
J gene: TRBJ1-2

CDR3 protein: CASSQTGFQDTQYF
V gene: TRBV7-3
J gene: TRBJ2-3

CDR3 protein: CASSEWGTPQETQYF
V gene: TRBV2
J gene: TRBJ2-5

CDR3 protein: CASSQGQGAREQYF
V gene: TRBV3-1/TRBV3-2
J gene: TRBJ2-7

CDR3 protein: CASSSFLSGGSRNQETQYF
V gene: TRBV28
J gene: TRBJ2-5

CDR3 protein: CASSYLERGPWTEAFF
V gene: TRBV6-2/TRBV6-3
J gene: TRBJ1-1

CDR3 protein: CASSILNQETQYF
V gene: TRBV19
J gene: TRBJ2-5

CDR3 protein: CASSSGDRVNTEAFF
V gene: TRBV5-1
J gene: TRBJ1-1

CDR3 protein: CASSLGAGTEAFF
V gene: TRBV6-5
J gene: TRBJ1-1

CDR3 protein: CASSSQKRTSGSYNEQFF
V gene: TRBV7-9
J gene: TRBJ2-1

CDR3 protein: CASRDREDTEAFF
V gene: TRBV25-1
J gene: TRBJ1-1

CDR3 protein: CASSLQGFNVLTF
V gene: TRBV28
J gene: TRBJ2-6

CDR3 protein: CAISEFKRGERGEQYF
V gene: TRBV10-3
J gene: TRBJ2-7

CDR3 protein: CASSLTGLTNEKLFF
V gene: TRBV5-1
J gene: TRBJ1-4